The 17 T cell receptor beta chains below all came from one sample that was sequenced in a study of regulatory T cells in long-lasting Graves disease. The time point here: newly diagnosed GD, antithyroid drugs for less than 3 months. Preparation of the TCR library used RNA extracted from PBMCs. iRepertoire HTBI primers and Arm-PCR of CDR3 regions built TCR beta libraries. TCRdb re-called the multiplex PCR reads with MiXCR, one entry per CDR3 protein. The data hold about 420,000 distinct CDR3 sequences, with roughly 15% observed a single time. The same data also went into a second study, on T cells in Graves' hyperthyroidism and ophthalmopathy.

Material: peripheral blood mononuclear cells (PBMCs), obtained at new diagnosis, from a patient treated with antithyroid drugs. The receptor source for this set is a woman aged 18 to 35 with Graves disease.

This clonotype was seen more than once but under ten times. The chain joins TRBV11-2 to TRBJ2-1; TRBD2 agrees at 7 bases. The CDR3 loop spans 14 amino acids. Unmatched junction bases numbered 9, after V lost 4 bases and J lost 9 bases. Germline CDR1 is SGHAT and CDR2 is FQNNGV. CDR3 protein: CASSSMGGGGEQFF. DNA for the CDR3: TGTGCCAGCAGCTCTATGGGGGGGGGTGGTGAGCAGTTCTTC.

This clonotype was seen more than once but under ten times. This rearrangement joins TRBV5-6 to TRBJ2-5; D not certain. CDR3 size: 14 residues. Looked up from germline, CDR1 is SGHDT and CDR2 is YYEEEE. The germline V and J ends were trimmed by 3 bases and 3 bases, with 12 bases remaining between them. Here the CDR3 DNA reads TGTGCCAGCAGCTGGGCAGACCTCGAAGAGACCCAGTACTTC. Translated, it gives CASSWADLEETQYF.

A remark on this clonotype: A much larger clonotype is one base distant, so this may be a read error. The chain joins TRBV12-3 or TRBV12-4 to TRBJ1-4, with unresolved D. The CDR3 length is 13 residues. The V gene lost 4 bases and the J gene lost 10 bases, with 13 bases spanning the gap. CDR3 DNA sequence: TGTGCCAGCAGTTCCCCCCTATGGGGAAAACTGTTTTTT. It specifies CASSSPLWGKLFF.

V is TRBV27 and J is TRBJ2-1; no reliable D call. This CDR3 has 12 residues. V was clipped by 4 bases and J by 8 bases, with 9 bases between them. Germline V lookup: CDR1 MNHEY, CDR2 SMNVEV (reference sequence). DNA for the CDR3: TGTGCCAGCAGTTCGACTCTCTATGAGCAGTTCTTC. Translated, it gives CASSSTLYEQFF.

This clonotype was seen only a few times. Just one base apart from a much larger clone, this may be a read error. The chain links TRBV12-3 or TRBV12-4 to TRBJ1-1; 7 bases are shared with TRBD1. The CDR3 has 15 residues. As DNA, the CDR3 is TGTGCCAGCAGTAGCCGACAGGGTAGGAACGCTGAAGCTTTCTTT. Translation gives CASSSRQGRNAEAFF.

This clonotype was picked up a small number of times. The chain combines TRBV9 with TRBJ2-2; no firm D call. Trimming shortened V by 4 bases and J by 3 bases, and 10 bases separated the two germline ends. The germline V gene has CDR1 SGDLS and CDR2 YYNGEE. This CDR3 has 14 residues. CDR3 region: CASSTEVDTGELFF. DNA of the CDR3: TGTGCCAGCAGCACCGAGGTCGACACCGGGGAGCTGTTTTTT.

J is TRBJ2-7 and V is TRBV6-1; no clear D. The V gene lost 5 bases and the J gene lost 7 bases, with 18 bases spanning the gap. Germline CDR1 reads MNHNS; CDR2 reads SASEGT. This CDR3 is built from 14 residues. CDR3 sequence: CASSPGRSYNEQYF. DNA of the CDR3: TGTGCCAGCAGTCCCGGACGCTCCTACAATGAGCAGTACTTC.

The genes are TRBV29-1 and TRBJ2-5; maybe TRBD2 (6 bases). CDR3 length: 13 amino acids. Germline lookup yields CDR1 SQVTM and CDR2 ANQGSEA. V was clipped by 3 bases and J by 5 bases, with 13 bases between them. CDR3 nucleotide sequence: TGCAGCGTTGATCGGGGGTTGGGGGAGACCCAGTACTTC. This codes for CSVDRGLGETQYF.

This clonotype was detected a few times. The chain combines TRBV30 with TRBJ1-3, with unresolved D. Germline lookup yields CDR1 GTSNPN and CDR2 SVGIG (reference sequence). The CDR3 length is 13 residues. Trimming took 0 bases from V and 0 from J, leaving 3 bases between them. The CDR3 DNA reads TGTGCCTGGAGTGTGACCTCTGGAAACACCATATATTTT. Residues: CAWSVTSGNTIYF. The variable domain in full, with the rest retrieved from reference TRBV30 and TRBJ1-3, is SQTIHQWPATLVQPVGSPLSLECTVEGTSNPNLYWYRQAAGRGLQLLFYSVGIGQISSEVPQNLSASRPQDRQFILSSKKLLLSDSGFYLCAWSVTSGNTIYFGEGSWLTVV.

The CDR3 DNA is TGCAGTGCTAGAGATACTGGGACAGCGGACTACGAGCAGTACTTC. Translated, it gives CSARDTGTADYEQYF. The chain recombines TRBV20-1 with TRBJ2-7, with 7 bases that match TRBD1. The CDR3 spans 15 residues. From germline, CDR1 is DFQATT and CDR2 SNEGSKA (reference sequence). J gave up 3 bases and V 0 bases, and 8 bases lay outside the gene matches.

This clonotype was seen a few times. J is TRBJ1-2 and V is TRBV7-9, with D maybe TRBD1 (6 bases). V was pared by 7 bases and J by 2 bases, with 14 bases between. Germline values: CDR1 SEHNR, CDR2 FQNEAQ (reference sequence). CDR3 length equals 14 residues. The CDR3 DNA follows: TGTGCCAGCACCCCCGGACAGACGAACTATGGCTACACCTTC. Its protein is CASTPGQTNYGYTF.

This clonotype was seen a few times. The chain carries TRBV13 and TRBJ2-7; TRBD2 matches at 12 bases. The CDR3 has 14 amino acids. The V and J ends lost 4 bases and 6 bases, in that order; junction bases with no gene match: 4. Germline V gene sequence: CDR1 PRHDT, CDR2 FYEKMQ (reference sequence). CDR3 in amino acids: CASSSILAGGEQYF. The CDR3 nucleotides are TGTGCCAGCAGCTCAATACTAGCGGGAGGCGAGCAGTACTTC. Variable domain in full (rest from reference TRBV13 and TRBJ2-7): AAGVIQSPRHLIKEKRETATLKCYPIPRHDTVYWYQQGPGQDPQFLISFYEKMQSDKGSIPDRFSAQQFSDYHSELNMSSLELGDSALYFCASSSILAGGEQYFGPGTRLTVT.

The chain uses TRBV28 and TRBJ2-2; unclear D gene. The V gene lost 5 bases and the J gene lost 6 bases, with 10 bases spanning the gap. The CDR3 has 13 residues. CDR1 is MDHEN and CDR2 is SYDVKM in the germline V gene. CDR3 amino acids: CASSTTVPGELFF. CDR3 DNA sequence: TGTGCCAGCAGTACCACGGTACCCGGGGAGCTGTTTTTT.

This clonotype was found a few times. The V call is TRBV5-1, the J call TRBJ1-5; no clear D. Germline V gives CDR1 SGHRS, CDR2 YFSETQ. CDR3 size: 16 residues. V gave up 4 bases and J gave up 4 bases, with 18 bases separating them. The CDR3: CASSPGQSLGNQPQHF. DNA of the CDR3: TGCGCCAGCAGCCCCGGGCAGTCCCTAGGTAATCAGCCCCAGCATTTT. Based on the CDR3 plus reference TRBV5-1 and TRBJ1-5, the full variable domain is KAGVTQTPRYLIKTRGQQVTLSCSPISGHRSVSWYQQTPGQGLQFLFEYFSETQRNKGNFPGRFSGRQFSNSRSEMNVSTLELGDSALYLCASSPGQSLGNQPQHFGDGTRLSIL.

This clonotype was seen ten or more times. V gene TRBV6-1 combines with J gene TRBJ2-3, with TRBD1 as a possible D gene (5 bases). This CDR3 region has 16 residues. Germline loops: CDR1 MNHNS, CDR2 SASEGT. The ends were cut back, 6 bases at V and 1 base at J, with 17 bases in the middle. The CDR3 nucleotides are TGTGCCAGCAGCCCAGAACTTTCACAGGGCACAGATACGCAGTATTTT. This gives the protein CASSPELSQGTDTQYF.

This clonotype was seen repeatedly, ten times or more. The CDR3 is CSARAGGASYEQYF. Here the CDR3 DNA reads TGCAGTGCTAGAGCGGGGGGGGCCTCCTACGAGCAGTACTTC. The chain recombines TRBV20-1 with TRBJ2-7; 8 bases match TRBD2. Germline CDR1 DFQATT, CDR2 SNEGSKA (reference sequence). The length of the CDR3 is 14 residues. With 1 base clipped from V and 0 bases from J, the junction kept 2 bases outside the gene matches.

The chain joins TRBV2 to TRBJ1-5, with 7 positions matching TRBD1. V gave up 4 bases and J gave up 9 bases; unmatched junction bases: 9. Germline CDR1 SNHLY, CDR2 FYNNEI. This CDR3 has 14 residues. CDR3: CASSGQGPAWPQHF. CDR3 sequence (DNA): TGTGCCAGCAGTGGACAGGGCCCCGCTTGGCCCCAGCATTTT.